This T cell receptor beta chain originates from a study of T cells in Graves' hyperthyroidism and ophthalmopathy. Whole-study findings and limits: The model identified upcoming ophthalmopathy a median about 6.5 months ahead of onset. Clonotypes that were expanded in thyroid above 0.001 mostly appeared in blood too.

To note about this clonotype: Its antigen is not known.

Amplification of TCR beta CDR3 regions was performed using RNA transcripts as template. Researchers ran a first-round RT-PCR on the TCR CDR3 using the HTBI primer set. TCRdb recomputed calls from the multiplex PCR reads with MiXCR, one row per CDR3 protein. This repertoire shows approximately 400,000 distinct CDR3 sequences, approximately 13% found once; its top ten account for around 10%. V shed 2 bases and J shed 2 bases, with 16 bases lying between them. CDR1 is SGHRS, CDR2 YFSETQ, per germline. CDR3 length: 16 amino acids. Researchers defined stable Graves' hyperthyroidism as no ophthalmopathy progression within 18 months. Pregnant or lactating patients were excluded, as were those with uncontrolled infection or other autoimmune disease.

V and J are TRBV5-1 and TRBJ2-5; D uncertain. This sequence originates from a woman in her sixties or seventies with Graves' hyperthyroidism. Sequenced material: blood. The CDR3 nucleotides read TGCGCCAGCAGCTTAGTTAGGGCCATATTACAAGAGACCCAGTACTTC. Protein product: CASSLVRAILQETQYF.